Below, 4 T cell receptor beta chains from the same sample are listed, as sequenced in a study of T cell clonotyping in hematopoietic cell transplantation. Sequencing used immunoSEQ multiplex PCR; TCRdb keeps in-frame clones, though not all of them. The sample comprises some 5,900 clones, 89% of which are singletons, and around 8% rests with the top ten. Material: peripheral blood mononuclear cells, obtained 100 days after allogeneic stem cell transplant. The receptors were gathered from a male patient aged 35-50 years who had an allogeneic stem cell transplant from an unrelated donor, so the T cells may come from the graft donor. Some clones in this sample may be carry-over from other donors' samples.

The chain combines TRBV4-1 with TRBJ1-1; D ambiguous. The CDR3 has 13 amino acids. Between the trimmed V and J ends, which lost 1 base and 2 bases, there was a span of 5 bases. The germline CDR1 and CDR2 sequences are MGHRA and YSYEKL. CDR3 amino acids: CASSQGSNTEAFF. DNA of the CDR3: TGCGCCAGCAGCCAAGGAAGCAACACTGAAGCTTTCTTT.

The rearrangement joins TRBV29-1 to TRBJ2-7, with 8 bases lining up with TRBD1. Per germline, CDR1 SQVTM and CDR2 ANQGSEA. This CDR3 is built from 12 residues. J gave up 6 bases and V 7 bases, and 8 bases lay outside the gene matches. The CDR3 region is CSARTGPLEQYF. The CDR3 bases are TGCAGCGCCAGGACAGGGCCTCTCGAGCAGTACTTC.

This chain connects TRBV5-1 to TRBJ2-5; 9 bases agree with TRBD1. V lost 2 bases, J lost 2 bases, and 7 bases stayed unmatched. Germline V CDR1 and CDR2: SGHRS, YFSETQ. CDR3 length: 16 amino acids. The CDR3 is CASSFGGQGGQETQYF. The CDR3 DNA reads as TGCGCCAGCAGCTTTGGGGGACAGGGTGGACAAGAGACCCAGTACTTC.

This rearrangement joins TRBV10-1 to TRBJ2-7; 10 nucleotides line up with TRBD1. The CDR3 has 12 residues. The germline V gene has CDR1 WNHNN and CDR2 SYGVQD (reference sequence). V was pared by 4 bases and J by 6 bases, with 0 bases of the junction left unmatched. Here the CDR3 reads CASSGQGAEQYF. As DNA, the CDR3 is TGCGCCAGCAGTGGACAGGGGGCCGAGCAGTACTTC.